The next 9 T cell receptor beta chains were all read from a single sample in a study of glioma-infiltrating T cells. Using RNA template, CDR3s of TCR alpha and beta were amplified with iRepertoire arm-PCR. TCRdb analysed the multiplex PCR reads with MiXCR anew, one entry per CDR3 protein. This sample yields about 410,000 distinct CDR3 sequences, of which about 40% are seen a single time; 12% belongs to the top ten. Sequenced: glioma tissue, nonneoplastic brain tissue, or PBMCs (not recorded which). These receptors were obtained from a human donor with low-grade glioma or glioblastoma, undergoing nonglioma brain surgery, or in good health (not recorded which).

This clonotype was observed a handful of times. The chain combines TRBV27 with TRBJ2-7, with 11 bases aligning to TRBD2. V was clipped by 5 bases and J by 4 bases; unmatched bases: 13. The germline V gene encodes CDR1 MNHEY and CDR2 SMNVEV (reference sequence). The CDR3 runs 17 residues. The DNA for the CDR3 is TGTGCCAGCAGTCAAAGTGCCCGACTAGCGGGAATATACGAGCAGTACTTC. As protein: CASSQSARLAGIYEQYF.

This clonotype was counted at least ten times. The chain uses TRBV15 and TRBJ2-5; D gene uncertain. This CDR3 spans 12 amino acids. The V gene's germline CDR1 is LNHNV and CDR2 YYDKDF (reference sequence). The V end was cut by 5 bases, the J end by 5 bases, with 9 bases between. The CDR3 region is CATSFSRETQYF. As DNA, the CDR3 is TGTGCCACCAGCTTTTCCCGGGAGACCCAGTACTTC.

This clonotype occurred a few times. This sequence joins TRBV20-1 and TRBJ2-3; tentatively, D is TRBD1 or TRBD2 (6 bases each). CDR1 and CDR2 from the germline V gene are DFQATT and SNEGSKA (reference sequence). CDR3 size: 14 residues. Trimming left V 6 bases short and J 0 bases short, with 13 bases between. CDR3 protein: CSAVGGPSTDTQYF. The CDR3 nucleotides are TGCAGTGCCGTGGGGGGCCCCAGCACAGATACGCAGTATTTT.

V and J are TRBV29-1 and TRBJ2-1; 10 bases line up with TRBD2. V dropped 1 base and J dropped 4; count of bases not matched to a gene: 7. CDR3 length: 16 residues. Germline V gene lookup returns CDR1 SQVTM and CDR2 ANQGSEA. CDR3 amino acids: CSVEGLAGDVYNEQFF. The CDR3 bases are TGCAGCGTTGAAGGCCTAGCGGGAGATGTTTACAATGAGCAGTTCTTC.

The chain joins TRBV12-3 or TRBV12-4 to TRBJ1-6; D perhaps matches TRBD1 (5 bases). The V gene lost 5 bases and the J gene lost 8 bases, with 19 bases spanning the gap. This CDR3 comprises 16 residues. The CDR3 region is CASSLLGPGKHSPLHF. For the CDR3, the DNA is TGTGCCAGCAGTCTCTTAGGCCCAGGGAAACATTCACCCCTCCACTTT.

Points on this clonotype: A read error is possible here, since a much larger clone lies one base away. V gene TRBV27 combines with J gene TRBJ2-7; D unclear. The CDR3 contains 11 residues. Germline-derived CDR1 and CDR2 are MNHEY and SMNVEV (reference sequence). The germline V and J ends were trimmed by 8 bases and 8 bases, with 13 bases remaining between them. DNA of the CDR3: TGTGCCAGCGCCCGAGGATACAAGCAGTACTTC. Translation gives CASARGYKQYF.

This clonotype turned up a few times. This chain links TRBV20-1 with TRBJ2-1, with 11 bases aligning to TRBD2. The CDR3 sequence is 13 residues long. CDR1 is DFQATT and CDR2 is SNEGSKA in the germline V gene (reference sequence). J gave up 5 bases and V 6 bases, and 3 bases lay outside the gene matches. The CDR3 region is CSAGGLADNEQFF. The CDR3 nucleotides are TGCAGTGCCGGGGGACTAGCGGACAATGAGCAGTTCTTC.

V usage is TRBV27 and J usage is TRBJ2-1; 8 positions agree with TRBD2. Germline loops: CDR1 MNHEY, CDR2 SMNVEV (reference sequence). This CDR3 has 15 residues. The ends lost 5 bases at V and 8 bases at J; junction bases unmatched: 11. Here the CDR3 reads CASSLAGPSIDEQFF. As DNA, the CDR3 is TGTGCCAGCAGTCTAGCGGGCCCCTCGATTGATGAGCAGTTCTTC.

The V call is TRBV4-1, the J call TRBJ2-3; D uncertain. Per the germline V gene, CDR1 is MGHRA and CDR2 is YSYEKL. The V end lost 2 bases, the J end lost 0 bases, and 15 bases lay between the germline ends. The CDR3 sequence is 17 residues long. The CDR3 loop is CASSQFHNKKSTDTQYF. CDR3 nucleotides: TGCGCCAGCAGCCAATTCCACAACAAGAAGAGCACAGATACGCAGTATTTT.